A single sample is the source of the 22 T cell receptor beta chains below, sequenced in a study of Graves' ophthalmopathy and Graves' hyperthyroidism. Beta-chain TCR CDR3 regions were amplified from RNA transcripts. The workflow started with a first-round RT-PCR run with HTBI primers and then moved on to a second-round multiplex PCR. MiXCR was run by TCRdb on the multiplex PCR reads, yielding one entry per CDR3 protein. The sample records around 1.1 million distinct CDR3 sequences, around a third being singletons. Sequences were obtained from peripheral blood or thyroid tissue (not recorded which). Source of these receptors: an adult man with Graves' hyperthyroidism.

This clonotype was recorded at least ten times. V is TRBV25-1 and J is TRBJ2-7; 9 bases match TRBD1. The ends lost 4 bases at V and 2 bases at J; junction bases unmatched: 3. CDR1 and CDR2 from the germline V gene are MGHDK and SYGVNS. CDR3 length: 14 residues. CDR3 sequence (DNA): TGTGCCAGCAGTGCCACAGGGGGCACCTACGAGCAGTACTTC. This translates into CASSATGGTYEQYF.

This chain joins TRBV20-1 and TRBJ2-5; 7 bases agree with TRBD1. The V and J ends lost 5 bases and 5 bases, in that order; junction bases with no gene match: 8. CDR3 size: 13 residues. The germline V gene has CDR1 DFQATT and CDR2 SNEGSKA (reference sequence). In DNA, the CDR3 is TGCAGTGCTTCTCGGGACAGTGTTGAGACCCAGTACTTC. Its translation is CSASRDSVETQYF.

The rearrangement joins TRBV25-1 to TRBJ1-4, with a tentative D call TRBD1 (6 bases). This CDR3 spans 15 amino acids. Trimming removed 4 bases from V and 3 bases from J, with 12 bases in between. Germline lookup yields CDR1 MGHDK and CDR2 SYGVNS. Written as DNA, the CDR3 is TGTGCCAGCAGTGGGCAGGGGCCTGCTAATGAAAAACTGTTTTTT. This translates into CASSGQGPANEKLFF.

The rearrangement uses TRBV5-1 and TRBJ1-5, with 7 bases fitting TRBD1. Germline values: CDR1 SGHRS, CDR2 YFSETQ. V lost 4 bases to trimming and J lost 3 bases; unmatched junction nucleotides: 4. The CDR3 has 14 residues. CDR3 in DNA: TGCGCCAGCAGCGGGGGACAGCTCAATCAGCCCCAGCATTTT. Protein: CASSGGQLNQPQHF.

The V gene is TRBV7-9, the J gene TRBJ1-1; 10 bases are a match to TRBD1. The CDR3 consists of 16 residues. The germline V gene has CDR1 SEHNR and CDR2 FQNEAQ (reference sequence). J was trimmed by 5 bases and V by 5 bases; bases with no gene match: 11. The CDR3 spells CASSACSGTGVTEAFF. CDR3 bases: TGTGCCAGCAGCGCTTGCTCCGGGACAGGGGTAACTGAAGCTTTCTTT.

This clonotype was recorded at least ten times. The rearrangement uses TRBV10-2 and TRBJ1-5; 7 bases map to TRBD1. This CDR3 is built from 13 residues. Germline assignment: CDR1 WSHSY and CDR2 SAAADI. J gave up 5 bases and V 10 bases, and 8 bases lay outside the gene matches. The CDR3 sequence is CATSQGPDQPQHF. The CDR3 DNA reads TGCGCCACCTCACAGGGGCCGGATCAGCCCCAGCATTTT.

This clonotype occurred a few times. One base away lies a much larger clone, so this may be a sequencing read error. V usage is TRBV10-3 and J usage is TRBJ2-2; weak D call: TRBD1 (6 bases). The CDR3 spans 13 residues. Germline CDR1 ENHRY, CDR2 SYGVKD. Trimming stripped 6 bases from V and 1 base from J, with 6 bases between. CDR3 DNA: TGTGCCATCAGGACAGGGAACACCGGGGAGCTGTTTTTT. This gives the protein CAIRTGNTGELFF.

V gene TRBV18 combines with J gene TRBJ1-2; D is perhaps TRBD1 (5 bases). The germline CDR1 and CDR2 sequences are KGHSH and LQKENI. V was trimmed by 4 bases and J by 5 bases, leaving 20 bases between them. The CDR3 loop spans 16 amino acids. CDR3 residues: CASSLGDQINQYGYTF. CDR3 DNA sequence: TGTGCCAGCTCACTGGGGGATCAGATTAACCAATATGGCTACACCTTC.

The chain is built from TRBV2 and TRBJ2-7; 9 nucleotides match TRBD2. The CDR3 length is 12 residues. J lost 6 bases, V lost 8 bases, and 5 bases had no gene match. CDR1 and CDR2 from the germline V gene are SNHLY and FYNNEI. This CDR3 reads CASRWTSAEQYF. The CDR3 nucleotides are TGTGCCAGCCGATGGACTAGCGCCGAGCAGTACTTC.

This clonotype was seen at least ten times. The rearrangement uses TRBV19 and TRBJ2-7, with a possible D match to TRBD1 (5 bases). The V gene's germline CDR1 is LNHDA and CDR2 SQIVND (reference sequence). V shed 1 base and J shed 2 bases, with 9 bases lying between them. This CDR3 is built from 14 residues. CDR3 DNA sequence: TGTGCCAGTAGTATAGCCTTGACAGCCTACGAGCAGTACTTC. This translates into CASSIALTAYEQYF. Looking up the rest from reference TRBV19 and TRBJ2-7 gives the full variable domain: DGGITQSPKYLFRKEGQNVTLSCEQNLNHDAMYWYRQDPGQGLRLIYYSQIVNDFQKGDIAEGYSVSREKKESFPLTVTSAQKNPTAFYLCASSIALTAYEQYFGPGTRLTVT.

This clonotype is a singleton in its sample. The chain combines TRBV5-1 with TRBJ1-1; TRBD1 might be the D (5 bases). Trimming took off 3 bases at V and 1 base at J, with 19 bases between the two ends. There are 17 residues in the CDR3. Per the germline V gene, CDR1 is SGHRS and CDR2 is YFSETQ. In nucleotides, the CDR3 is TGCGCCAGCAGCTGGACACCAACCCCGGGCTCGAACACTGAAGCTTTCTTT. It specifies CASSWTPTPGSNTEAFF. The full variable domain, rest sourced from reference TRBV5-1 and TRBJ1-1, is KAGVTQTPRYLIKTRGQQVTLSCSPISGHRSVSWYQQTPGQGLQFLFEYFSETQRNKGNFPGRFSGRQFSNSRSEMNVSTLELGDSALYLCASSWTPTPGSNTEAFFGQGTRLTVV.

This chain connects TRBV28 to TRBJ2-7; D gene ambiguous. Trimming pared 2 bases from V and 6 bases from J, leaving 14 bases between. The V gene's germline CDR1 is MDHEN and CDR2 SYDVKM. This CDR3 is 14 amino acids long. The CDR3, as DNA: TGTGCCAGCAGTTTAAGGTTCGGAATGACCGAGCAGTACTTC. Its protein product is CASSLRFGMTEQYF.

Worth noting for this clonotype: At one of its ends the junction is not consistent with the germline gene, which may arise from a read error. The chain carries TRBV7-3 and TRBJ1-2; D is ambiguous. The length of the CDR3 is 11 residues. The germline V gene encodes CDR1 SGHTA and CDR2 FQGTGA. The CDR3 is CASGLGNGYTF. In DNA, the CDR3 is TGTGCCAGCGGCTTGGGGAATGGCTACACCTTC.

The gene calls are TRBV7-9 and TRBJ1-2; D ambiguous. Per the germline V gene, CDR1 is SEHNR and CDR2 is FQNEAQ (reference sequence). The V gene lost 5 bases and the J gene lost 3 bases, with 10 bases spanning the gap. The CDR3 length is 13 residues. CDR3: CASSLAADYGYTF. The CDR3 nucleotides read TGTGCCAGCAGCCTTGCGGCTGACTATGGCTACACCTTC.

The chain joins TRBV20-1 to TRBJ2-3; D might be TRBD1 (5 bases). The germline V gene has CDR1 DFQATT and CDR2 SNEGSKA (reference sequence). The V and J ends lost 3 bases and 2 bases respectively, with 18 bases between them. The CDR3 loop spans 16 amino acids. The CDR3 region has the DNA TGCAGTGCTAGCCCGGCGGCAGGGTCCCCCACAGATACGCAGTATTTT. Encoded protein: CSASPAAGSPTDTQYF.

The rearrangement uses TRBV5-1 and TRBJ1-6, with 9 nucleotides matching TRBD1. This CDR3 has 14 residues. The V and J ends lost 4 bases and 10 bases, in that order; junction bases with no gene match: 6. CDR1 is SGHRS, CDR2 YFSETQ, per germline. CDR3 bases: TGCGCCAGCAGCGGAACACAGGGGGCCTCACCCCTCCACTTT. As protein: CASSGTQGASPLHF.

V and J are TRBV11-2 and TRBJ2-3; TRBD2 matches 9 bases. The CDR3 spans 18 residues. Germline-derived CDR1 and CDR2 are SGHAT and FQNNGV. Unmatched junction bases numbered 14, after V lost 4 bases and J lost 3 bases. Here the CDR3 reads CASSSPGYRTSATDTQYF. The CDR3 nucleotides are TGTGCCAGCAGCTCCCCTGGTTATCGGACTAGCGCGACAGATACGCAGTATTTT.

The chain links TRBV11-2 to TRBJ1-2; D is unresolved. Trimming took off 8 bases at V and 0 bases at J, with 10 bases between the two ends. The CDR3 spans 13 residues. Per the germline V gene, CDR1 is SGHAT and CDR2 is FQNNGV. The CDR3: CASDGGTNYGYTF. DNA for the CDR3: TGTGCCAGCGACGGCGGTACTAACTATGGCTACACCTTC.

Comment on this clonotype: This may stem from a read error, because a much larger clone lies one nucleotide away. The V and J genes are TRBV19 and TRBJ1-5; 8 bases match TRBD1. The length of the CDR3 is 16 residues. V dropped 9 bases and J dropped 3; count of bases not matched to a gene: 13. CDR1 and CDR2 (germline): LNHDA, SQIVND (reference sequence). For the CDR3, the DNA is TGTGCCAGCAGTCGGGGTAGGACAGGGCTCAATCAGCCCCAGCATTTT. Its protein product is CASSRGRTGLNQPQHF.

This clonotype was seen a handful of times. The genes are TRBV12-3 or TRBV12-4 and TRBJ2-7; 7 nucleotides line up with TRBD1. The V segment lost 0 bases and the J segment 2 bases; nucleotides outside the gene matches: 4. This CDR3 is 15 amino acids long. CDR3 DNA: TGTGCCAGCAGTTTAGCCAGGGGGTCCACCTACGAGCAGTACTTC. This gives the protein CASSLARGSTYEQYF.

This clonotype was counted between two and nine times. The chain has TRBV14 and TRBJ1-1; no reliable D call. The V end lost 0 bases, the J end lost 14 bases, and 10 bases lay between the germline ends. This CDR3 has 11 residues. In germline, CDR1 is SGHDN, CDR2 FVKESK. CDR3 amino acids: CASSQDGNLFF. The DNA of the CDR3 is TGTGCCAGCAGCCAAGACGGGAATCTATTCTTT.

The chain employs TRBV20-1 and TRBJ2-5; 10 nucleotides line up with TRBD2. The germline gives CDR1 DFQATT, CDR2 SNEGSKA (reference sequence). V gave up 5 bases and J gave up 5 bases; unmatched junction bases: 11. The CDR3 runs 15 residues. As DNA, the CDR3 is TGCAGTGCTCACACCTCTGGGACTAGCGAGGAGACCCAGTACTTC. Protein product: CSAHTSGTSEETQYF.